This T cell receptor beta chain was found in a study of blood T cell repertoires in COVID-19. TCRdb keeps only in-frame clones here, not all; method: immunoSEQ multiplex PCR. The profile shows 28,000 or so clones, nearly 90% of them singletons. There are 17 residues in the CDR3. Unmatched junction bases numbered 8, after V lost 4 bases and J lost 6 bases. Germline values: CDR1 MNHNS, CDR2 SASEGT. The TCR comes from a man aged 55 to 70 with COVID-19, enrolled during active disease. This chain joins TRBV6-1 and TRBJ2-1; the match to TRBD2 covers 14 bases. Input material: peripheral blood. The CDR3 DNA reads as TGTGCCAGCAGTGGTGGGACTAGCGGGAGACTGCCCAATGAGCAGTTCTTC. It translates to CASSGGTSGRLPNEQFF.